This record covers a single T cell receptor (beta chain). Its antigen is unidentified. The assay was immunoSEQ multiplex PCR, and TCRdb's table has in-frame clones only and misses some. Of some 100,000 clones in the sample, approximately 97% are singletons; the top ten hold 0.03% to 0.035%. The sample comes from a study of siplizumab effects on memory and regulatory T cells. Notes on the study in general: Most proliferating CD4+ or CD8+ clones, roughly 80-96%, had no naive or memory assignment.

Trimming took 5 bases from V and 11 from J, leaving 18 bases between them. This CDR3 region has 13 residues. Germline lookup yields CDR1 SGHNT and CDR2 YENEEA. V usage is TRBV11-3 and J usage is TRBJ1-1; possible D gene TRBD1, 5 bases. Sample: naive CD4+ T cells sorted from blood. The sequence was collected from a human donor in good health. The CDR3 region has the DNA TGTGCCAGCAGCCCTAACGCCAGGGACCGCGCTTTCTTT. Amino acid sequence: CASSPNARDRAFF.